A single T cell receptor (beta chain) is shown here with its context. Its target is unknown. For the second PCR, which ran for roughly 7 to 11 cycles, a sample-barcoded 5' primer and a J-beta primer mix were used. Per-sample output comprised a minimum of 2.5 million paired-end reads containing CDR3. Each CDR3 protein gets one entry after TCRdb re-called the 5' RACE reads with MiXCR. The sample contains 700,000 to 900,000 distinct CDR3 sequences, 53% of which appear only once. This entry belongs to a study of blood T cells in healthy people across ages. Findings and caveats of the study: As age increased, TCR beta diversity per million T cells fell in a roughly linear fashion.

Trimming at V came to 5 bases and at J to 0 bases, leaving 7 bases not matched to a gene. The CDR3 extends over 15 amino acids. In germline, CDR1 is KGHSH, CDR2 LQKENI. V and J are TRBV18 and TRBJ2-7; 7 positions match TRBD1. Sequencing used blood. The clonotype originates from a man at least 80 years old in good health. The CDR3: CASSSTTGSSYEQYF. The CDR3 DNA follows: TGTGCCAGCTCATCGACGACAGGGTCCTCCTACGAGCAGTACTTC. The variable domain in full, completed from reference TRBV18 and TRBJ2-7, reads NAGVMQNPRHLVRRRGQEARLRCSPMKGHSHVYWYRQLPEEGLKFMVYLQKENIIDESGMPKERFSAEFPKEGPSILRIQQVVRGDSAAYFCASSSTTGSSYEQYFGPGTRLTVT.